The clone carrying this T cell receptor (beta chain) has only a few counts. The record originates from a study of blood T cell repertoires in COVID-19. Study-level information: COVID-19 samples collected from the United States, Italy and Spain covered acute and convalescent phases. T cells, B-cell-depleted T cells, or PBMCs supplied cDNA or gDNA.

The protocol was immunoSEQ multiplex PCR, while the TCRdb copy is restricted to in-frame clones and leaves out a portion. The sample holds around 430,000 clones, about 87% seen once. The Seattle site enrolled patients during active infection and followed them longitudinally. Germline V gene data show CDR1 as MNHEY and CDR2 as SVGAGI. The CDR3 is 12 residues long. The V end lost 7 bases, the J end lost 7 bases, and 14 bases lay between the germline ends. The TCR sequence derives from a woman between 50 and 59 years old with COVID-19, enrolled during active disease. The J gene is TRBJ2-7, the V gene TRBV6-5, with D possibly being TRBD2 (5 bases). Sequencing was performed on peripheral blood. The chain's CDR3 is CASKGGLEEQYF. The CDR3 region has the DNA TGTGCCAGCAAAGGCGGGTTGGAAGAGCAGTACTTC.